The 23 T cell receptor beta chains presented below share a single source sample, sequenced in a study of blood T cell repertoires in COVID-19. TCRdb's table, derived via immunoSEQ multiplex PCR, lists solely in-frame clones and lacks some. Counted here are 310,000 or so clones, 87% occurring once; the ten biggest clones make up approximately 9%. The sequenced sample was PBMCs or T cells enriched from blood (not recorded which). Every receptor here comes from a woman aged 18-35 years who had recovered from COVID-19.

The chain carries TRBV28 and TRBJ2-1; D possibly corresponds to TRBD2 (5 bases). Trimming pared 5 bases from V and 0 bases from J, leaving 14 bases between. The germline CDR1 and CDR2 sequences are MDHEN and SYDVKM. The CDR3 has 16 residues. CDR3 bases: TGTGCCAGCAGTGAACTTAGCGCGAGCTCCTACAATGAGCAGTTCTTC. Protein: CASSELSASSYNEQFF.

In this sample, this clone turned up once. The chain employs TRBV7-6 and TRBJ2-1; D perhaps matches TRBD2 (5 bases). The V gene lost 3 bases and the J gene lost 7 bases, with 7 bases spanning the gap. The CDR3 is made up of 12 amino acids. Germline CDR1 SGHVS, CDR2 FNYEAQ. DNA of the CDR3: TGTGCCAGCAGCTTCCGAGGGAATGAGCAGTTCTTC. Amino acid sequence: CASSFRGNEQFF.

The chain joins TRBV2 to TRBJ1-2, with 10 bases matching TRBD1. There are 13 residues in the CDR3. J lost 5 bases, V lost 4 bases, and 1 base had no gene match. In germline, CDR1 is SNHLY, CDR2 FYNNEI. CDR3 sequence (DNA): TGTGCCAGCAGTGGGGGACAGGGGTATGGCTACACCTTC. It is translated as CASSGGQGYGYTF.

The genes are TRBV2 and TRBJ1-1; 8 bases match TRBD1. This CDR3 contains 13 residues. The V segment lost 4 bases and the J segment 5 bases; nucleotides outside the gene matches: 3. CDR1 and CDR2 (germline): SNHLY, FYNNEI. CDR3 residues: CASSGYRGTEAFF. In DNA form, the CDR3 reads TGTGCCAGCAGTGGGTACAGGGGGACTGAAGCTTTCTTT. Supplemented by reference TRBV2 and TRBJ1-1, the full variable domain reads EPEVTQTPSHQVTQMGQEVILRCVPISNHLYFYWYRQILGQKVEFLVSFYNNEISEKSEIFDDQFSVERPDGSNFTLKIRSTKLEDSAMYFCASSGYRGTEAFFGQGTRLTVV.

V is TRBV18 and J is TRBJ2-5; 7 positions match TRBD1. V was pared by 0 bases and J by 4 bases, with 11 bases of the junction left unmatched. Germline assignment: CDR1 KGHSH and CDR2 LQKENI. The CDR3 is made up of 17 amino acids. In nucleotides, the CDR3 is TGTGCCAGCTCACCACCAGAGACAGGGAATAGGGCAGAGACCCAGTACTTC. As protein: CASSPPETGNRAETQYF.

The chain is built from TRBV29-1 and TRBJ2-7; 9 positions match TRBD1. Per germline, CDR1 SQVTM and CDR2 ANQGSEA. The trim removed 1 base at V and 6 bases at J, leaving 13 bases unmatched. This CDR3 has 16 amino acids. DNA of the CDR3: TGCAGCGTTGAAGGGGCGGCGGGGACAGGGATTCCCGAGCAGTACTTC. Translating it yields CSVEGAAGTGIPEQYF.

This chain joins TRBV19 and TRBJ1-5; the match to TRBD1 covers 7 bases. This CDR3 region has 13 residues. V lost 8 bases to trimming and J lost 2 bases; unmatched junction nucleotides: 3. In germline, CDR1 is LNHDA, CDR2 SQIVND (reference sequence). In DNA form, the CDR3 reads TGTGCCAGTGCCGGGACAGGCAATCAGCCCCAGCATTTT. This encodes CASAGTGNQPQHF. Drawing the rest from reference TRBV19 and TRBJ1-5, the complete variable domain is DGGITQSPKYLFRKEGQNVTLSCEQNLNHDAMYWYRQDPGQGLRLIYYSQIVNDFQKGDIAEGYSVSREKKESFPLTVTSAQKNPTAFYLCASAGTGNQPQHFGDGTRLSIL.

CDR3 DNA sequence: TGCGCCAGCAGCTTTAGTACAGGGGACACCGGGGAGCTGTTTTTT. Residues: CASSFSTGDTGELFF. The chain is built from TRBV5-1 and TRBJ2-2; 7 nucleotides align to TRBD1. Trimming at V came to 2 bases and at J to 3 bases, leaving 4 bases not matched to a gene. Germline CDR1 and CDR2: SGHRS and YFSETQ. CDR3 length: 15 residues.

This clone occurred once. This sequence joins TRBV18 and TRBJ1-6; D gene unclear. The V gene's germline CDR1 is KGHSH and CDR2 LQKENI. This CDR3 has 13 amino acids. V lost 5 bases, J lost 4 bases, and 6 bases lay in between. CDR3 amino acids: CASSINYNSPLHF. CDR3 bases: TGTGCCAGCTCAATTAATTATAATTCACCCCTCCACTTT.

This chain connects TRBV6-1 to TRBJ1-2; 9 bases line up with TRBD1. V was pared by 1 base and J by 5 bases, with 8 bases of the junction left unmatched. Per the germline V gene, CDR1 is MNHNS and CDR2 is SASEGT. There are 16 residues in the CDR3. The CDR3 region has the DNA TGTGCCAGCAGTGAAGTGTTGTGGGGACAGGGATATGGCTACACCTTC. Amino acid sequence: CASSEVLWGQGYGYTF.

CDR3 bases: TGCGCCAGCAGCTCTACAGGGTACACTGAAGCTTTCTTT. This codes for CASSSTGYTEAFF. The gene calls are TRBV5-1 and TRBJ1-1; TRBD1 might be the D (6 bases). Germline V CDR1 and CDR2: SGHRS, YFSETQ. This CDR3 spans 13 amino acids. With 3 bases removed from V and 3 bases from J, the gap between germline ends came to 9 bases.

This CDR3 is CASIPKGDFVNTEAFF. CDR3 in DNA: TGTGCCAGCATCCCTAAAGGGGATTTCGTGAACACTGAAGCTTTCTTT. The rearrangement joins TRBV6-4 to TRBJ1-1; D may be TRBD1 (5 bases). The CDR3 consists of 16 residues. Trimming left V 7 bases short and J 0 bases short, with 18 bases between. CDR1 is MRHNA, CDR2 SNTAGT, per germline.

This clone occurred once. The chain combines TRBV19 with TRBJ2-6; 7 bases fit TRBD1. Per the germline V gene, CDR1 is LNHDA and CDR2 is SQIVND (reference sequence). V was pared by 4 bases and J by 0 bases, with 12 bases of the junction left unmatched. The CDR3 covers 19 residues. The CDR3 loop reads CASSTIGRDRFSGANVLTF. The CDR3 region has the DNA TGTGCCAGTAGTACCATAGGCCGGGACAGATTCTCTGGGGCCAACGTCCTGACTTTC.

The chain couples TRBV9 to TRBJ2-5; 10 positions agree with TRBD2. Germline-derived CDR1 and CDR2 are SGDLS and YYNGEE. V was pared by 5 bases and J by 2 bases, with 3 bases of the junction left unmatched. The CDR3 consists of 14 residues. The CDR3 DNA reads TGTGCCAGCAGTGGGACTAGCGTACAAGAGACCCAGTACTTC. This codes for CASSGTSVQETQYF. Using reference TRBV9 and TRBJ2-5 for the parts outside the CDR3, the full variable domain is DSGVTQTPKHLITATGQRVTLRCSPRSGDLSVYWYQQSLDQGLQFLIQYYNGEERAKGNILERFSAQQFPDLHSELNLSSLELGDSALYFCASSGTSVQETQYFGPGTRLLVL.

V and J are TRBV5-1 and TRBJ1-2, with D tentatively TRBD1 (6 bases). The CDR3 sequence is 15 residues long. From germline, CDR1 is SGHRS and CDR2 YFSETQ. Between the trimmed V and J ends, which lost 0 bases and 4 bases, there was a span of 13 bases. CDR3 in amino acids: CASSLETGPLYGYTF. CDR3 DNA: TGCGCCAGCAGCTTGGAGACAGGACCGCTCTATGGCTACACCTTC.

The rearrangement uses TRBV28 and TRBJ2-7; 8 bases line up with TRBD1. The CDR3 is 15 amino acids. With 7 bases clipped from V and 1 base from J, the junction kept 9 bases outside the gene matches. Germline CDR1 and CDR2: MDHEN and SYDVKM. This CDR3 is CASIPLRQGSYEQYF. The CDR3 DNA reads TGTGCCAGCATCCCCCTTCGACAGGGGTCCTACGAGCAGTACTTC.

V usage is TRBV6-2 or TRBV6-3 and J usage is TRBJ1-2, with D perhaps TRBD1 (5 bases). Germline lookup yields CDR1 MNHEY and CDR2 SVGEGT. The CDR3 extends over 13 amino acids. V lost 6 bases, J lost 4 bases, and 12 bases lay in between. The CDR3 coding sequence is TGTGCCAGCAGCCGTGGAGGGACCTATGGCTACACCTTC. This codes for CASSRGGTYGYTF.

The chain recombines TRBV7-3 with TRBJ2-7; the match to TRBD1 covers 7 bases. J was trimmed by 2 bases and V by 5 bases; bases with no gene match: 9. Looked up from germline, CDR1 is SGHTA and CDR2 is FQGTGA. The CDR3 contains 15 residues. The CDR3 reads CASSRGQAPTYEQYF. In nucleotides, the CDR3 is TGTGCCAGCAGCCGAGGACAGGCGCCTACCTACGAGCAGTACTTC.

The CDR3 coding sequence is TGTGCCAGCAGTGAACTAGCGGGAAGTGAGCAGTTCTTC. This translates into CASSELAGSEQFF. The chain is built from TRBV6-4 and TRBJ2-1; 10 nucleotides align to TRBD2. Germline V gene sequence: CDR1 MRHNA, CDR2 SNTAGT. V was clipped by 3 bases and J by 9 bases; unmatched bases: 2. The CDR3 runs 13 residues.

The CDR3 loop reads CASSRARGYNTGELFF. The CDR3 nucleotides read TGCGCCAGCAGTCGGGCCCGGGGATATAACACCGGGGAGCTGTTTTTT. The chain uses TRBV23-1 and TRBJ2-2; D possibly corresponds to TRBD2 (5 bases). Being an ORF, TRBV23-1 has a function that is uncertain. Between the trimmed V and J ends, which lost 4 bases and 2 bases, there was a span of 14 bases. The CDR3 has 16 residues.

The chain carries TRBV5-4 and TRBJ2-7; 8 bases map to TRBD2. This CDR3 has 16 amino acids. J gave up 5 bases and V 0 bases, and 10 bases lay outside the gene matches. Germline lookup yields CDR1 SGHNT and CDR2 YYREEE (reference sequence). The CDR3 is CASSLGAGETMDEQYF. DNA for the CDR3: TGTGCCAGCAGCTTGGGAGCGGGAGAAACAATGGACGAGCAGTACTTC. Full variable domain (missing parts from reference TRBV5-4 and TRBJ2-7): ETGVTQSPTHLIKTRGQQVTLRCSSQSGHNTVSWYQQALGQGPQFIFQYYREEENGRGNFPPRFSGLQFPNYSSELNVNALELDDSALYLCASSLGAGETMDEQYFGPGTRLTVT.

V and J are TRBV9 and TRBJ2-2, with D possibly being TRBD2 (5 bases). The CDR3 sequence is 15 residues long. Germline-derived CDR1 and CDR2 are SGDLS and YYNGEE. V lost 0 bases and J 4 bases, leaving 10 bases between the germline ends. CDR3 sequence reads: CASSVEHGGTGELFF. As DNA, the CDR3 is TGTGCCAGCAGCGTAGAACACGGAGGCACCGGGGAGCTGTTTTTT.

V is TRBV27 and J is TRBJ2-7; D gene unclear. The CDR3 length is 14 residues. Trimming stripped 3 bases from V and 0 bases from J, with 9 bases between. The germline V gene has CDR1 MNHEY and CDR2 SMNVEV (reference sequence). CDR3 DNA sequence: TGTGCCAGCAGTTTGGGCAGGAACTCCTACGAGCAGTACTTC. The encoded protein is CASSLGRNSYEQYF.